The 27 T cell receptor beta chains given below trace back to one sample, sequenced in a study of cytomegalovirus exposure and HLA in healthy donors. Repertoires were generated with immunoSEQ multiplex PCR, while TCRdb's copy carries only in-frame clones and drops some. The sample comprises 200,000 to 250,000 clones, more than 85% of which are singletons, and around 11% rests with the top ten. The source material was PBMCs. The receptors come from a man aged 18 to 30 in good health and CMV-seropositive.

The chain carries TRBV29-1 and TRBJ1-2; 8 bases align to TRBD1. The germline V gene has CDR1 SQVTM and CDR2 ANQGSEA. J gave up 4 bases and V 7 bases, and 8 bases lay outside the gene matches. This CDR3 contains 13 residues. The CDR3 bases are TGCAGCGGCCTGGACAGGGTCGGCTATGGCTACACCTTC. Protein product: CSGLDRVGYGYTF.

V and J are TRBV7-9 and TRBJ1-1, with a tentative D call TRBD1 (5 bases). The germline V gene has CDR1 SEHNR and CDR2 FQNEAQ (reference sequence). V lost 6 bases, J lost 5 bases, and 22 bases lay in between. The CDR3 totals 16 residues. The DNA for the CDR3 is TGTGCCAGCAGTTCTCTCCCAGGGATCAGTCGGACTGAAGCTTTCTTT. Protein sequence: CASSSLPGISRTEAFF.

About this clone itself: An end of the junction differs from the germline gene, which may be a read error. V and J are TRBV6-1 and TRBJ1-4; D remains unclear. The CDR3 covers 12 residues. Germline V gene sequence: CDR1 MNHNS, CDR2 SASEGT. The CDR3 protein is CASSTQNVKLFF. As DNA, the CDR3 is TGTGCCAGCAGCACACAGAATGTAAAACTGTTTTTT.

The CDR3 sequence is CASSPIEGGEQYF. The CDR3 coding sequence is TGTGCCAGCTCACCCATTGAGGGGGGCGAGCAGTACTTC. V is TRBV18 and J is TRBJ2-7; D may match TRBD1 or TRBD2 (6 bases each). V was pared by 3 bases and J by 6 bases, with 12 bases between. Germline loops: CDR1 KGHSH, CDR2 LQKENI. This CDR3 comprises 13 residues.

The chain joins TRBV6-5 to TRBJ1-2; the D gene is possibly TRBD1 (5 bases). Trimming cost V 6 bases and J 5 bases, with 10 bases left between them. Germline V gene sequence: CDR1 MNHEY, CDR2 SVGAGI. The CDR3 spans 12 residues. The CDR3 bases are TGTGCCAGCAGCTCCAGGGTATATGGCTACACCTTC. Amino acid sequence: CASSSRVYGYTF.

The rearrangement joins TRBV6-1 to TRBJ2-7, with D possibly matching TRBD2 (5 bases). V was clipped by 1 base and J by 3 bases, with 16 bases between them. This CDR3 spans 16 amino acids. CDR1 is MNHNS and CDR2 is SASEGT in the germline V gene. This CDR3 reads CASSEEWSSEGYEQYF. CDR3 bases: TGTGCCAGCAGTGAAGAGTGGTCTAGTGAGGGCTACGAGCAGTACTTC.

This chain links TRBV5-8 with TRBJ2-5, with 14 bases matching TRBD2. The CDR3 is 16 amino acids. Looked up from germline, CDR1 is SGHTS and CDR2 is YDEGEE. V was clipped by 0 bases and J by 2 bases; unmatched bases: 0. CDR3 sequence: CASSLGLAGGQETQYF. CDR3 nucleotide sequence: TGTGCCAGCAGCTTGGGACTAGCGGGAGGGCAAGAGACCCAGTACTTC.

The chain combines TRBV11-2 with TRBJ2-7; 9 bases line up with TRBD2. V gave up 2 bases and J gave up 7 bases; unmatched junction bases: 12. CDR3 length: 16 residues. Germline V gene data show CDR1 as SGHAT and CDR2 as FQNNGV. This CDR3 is CASSLSLVSGSKEQYF. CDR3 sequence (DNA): TGTGCCAGCAGCTTATCGCTAGTTAGCGGGAGCAAAGAGCAGTACTTC. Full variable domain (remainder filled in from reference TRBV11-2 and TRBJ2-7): EAGVAQSPRYKIIEKRQSVAFWCNPISGHATLYWYQQILGQGPKLLIQFQNNGVVDDSQLPKDRFSAERLKGVDSTLKIQPAKLEDSAVYLCASSLSLVSGSKEQYFGPGTRLTVT.

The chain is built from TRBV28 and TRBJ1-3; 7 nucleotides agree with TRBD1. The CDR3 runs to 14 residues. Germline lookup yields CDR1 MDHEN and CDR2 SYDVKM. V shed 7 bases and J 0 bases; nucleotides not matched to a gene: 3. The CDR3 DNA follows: TGTGCCAGCAAACCAGGGGGCTCTGGAAACACCATATATTTT. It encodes CASKPGGSGNTIYF.

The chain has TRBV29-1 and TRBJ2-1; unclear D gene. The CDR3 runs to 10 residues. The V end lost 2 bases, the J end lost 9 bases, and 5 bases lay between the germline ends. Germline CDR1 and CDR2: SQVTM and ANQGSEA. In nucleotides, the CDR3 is TGCAGCGTTGAATTTGGTGAGCAGTTCTTC. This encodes CSVEFGEQFF.

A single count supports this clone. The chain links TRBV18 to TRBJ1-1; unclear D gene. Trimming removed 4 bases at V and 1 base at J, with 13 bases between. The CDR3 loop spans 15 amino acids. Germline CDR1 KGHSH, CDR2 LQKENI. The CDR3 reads CASSRDGVRNTEAFF. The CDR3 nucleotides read TGTGCCAGCTCACGGGATGGGGTAAGGAACACTGAAGCTTTCTTT.

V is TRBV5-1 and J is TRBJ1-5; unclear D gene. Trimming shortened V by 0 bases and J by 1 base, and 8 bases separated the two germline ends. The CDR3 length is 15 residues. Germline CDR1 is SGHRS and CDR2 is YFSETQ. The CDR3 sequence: CASSLVGSSNQPQHF. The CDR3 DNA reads TGCGCCAGCAGCTTGGTGGGGAGCAGCAATCAGCCCCAGCATTTT.

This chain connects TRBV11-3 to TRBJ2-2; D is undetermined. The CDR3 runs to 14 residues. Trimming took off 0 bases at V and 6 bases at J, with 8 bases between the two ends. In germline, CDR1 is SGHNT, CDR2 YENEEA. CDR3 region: CASSLDSLAGELFF. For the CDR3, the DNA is TGTGCCAGCAGCTTAGATTCATTAGCCGGGGAGCTGTTTTTT.

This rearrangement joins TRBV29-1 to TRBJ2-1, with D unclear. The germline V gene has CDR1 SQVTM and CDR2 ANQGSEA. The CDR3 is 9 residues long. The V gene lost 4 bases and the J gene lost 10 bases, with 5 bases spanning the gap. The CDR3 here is CSVAEEQFF. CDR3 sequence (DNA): TGCAGCGTTGCCGAGGAGCAGTTCTTC.

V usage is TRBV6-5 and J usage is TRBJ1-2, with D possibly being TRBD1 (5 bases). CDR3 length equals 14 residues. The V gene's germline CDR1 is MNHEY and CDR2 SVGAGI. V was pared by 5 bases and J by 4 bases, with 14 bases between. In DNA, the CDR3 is TGTGCCAGCAGTGTTTGGGGCCAGGGCTATGGCTACACCTTC. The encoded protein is CASSVWGQGYGYTF.

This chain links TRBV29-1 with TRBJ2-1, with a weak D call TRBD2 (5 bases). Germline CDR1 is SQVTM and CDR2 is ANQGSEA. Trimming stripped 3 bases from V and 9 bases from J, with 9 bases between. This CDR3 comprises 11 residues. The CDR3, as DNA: TGCAGCGTTGACCCCGCGGGTGAGCAGTTCTTC. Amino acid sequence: CSVDPAGEQFF.

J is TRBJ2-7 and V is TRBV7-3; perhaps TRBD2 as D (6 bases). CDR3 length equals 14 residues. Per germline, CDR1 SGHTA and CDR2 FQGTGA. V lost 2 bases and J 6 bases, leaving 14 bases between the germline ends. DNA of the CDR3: TGTGCCAGCAGCTTACGCGGGAAGTTGGGCGAGCAGTACTTC. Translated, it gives CASSLRGKLGEQYF.

CDR3 DNA sequence: TGTGCCAGCAGCGGTAGCAATCAGCCCCAGCATTTT. This translates into CASSGSNQPQHF. The rearrangement joins TRBV7-2 to TRBJ1-5; D is ambiguous. The germline V and J ends were trimmed by 5 bases and 0 bases, with 2 bases remaining between them. CDR1 is SGHTA and CDR2 is FQGNSA in the germline V gene. The CDR3 covers 12 residues.

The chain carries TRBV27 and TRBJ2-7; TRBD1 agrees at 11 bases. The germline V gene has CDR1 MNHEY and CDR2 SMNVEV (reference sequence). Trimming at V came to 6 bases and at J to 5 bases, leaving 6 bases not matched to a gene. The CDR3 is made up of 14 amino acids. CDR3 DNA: TGTGCCAGCAGGGGGACAGGGGGTTACCACGAGCAGTACTTC. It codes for CASRGTGGYHEQYF.

Here the CDR3 reads CASSLASGIGNPYNEQFF. For the CDR3, the DNA is TGTGCCAGCAGCTTAGCATCCGGGATCGGCAATCCCTACAATGAGCAGTTCTTC. The chain links TRBV13 to TRBJ2-1; a possible D gene is TRBD2 (5 bases). The germline V and J ends were trimmed by 1 base and 2 bases, with 18 bases remaining between them. Germline V gene sequence: CDR1 PRHDT, CDR2 FYEKMQ (reference sequence). The CDR3 totals 18 residues.

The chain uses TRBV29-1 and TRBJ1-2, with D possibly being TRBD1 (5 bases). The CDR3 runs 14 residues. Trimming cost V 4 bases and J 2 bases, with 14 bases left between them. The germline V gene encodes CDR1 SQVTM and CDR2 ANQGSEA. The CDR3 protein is CSVVGASRNYGYTF. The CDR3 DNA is TGCAGCGTTGTTGGGGCCTCTCGGAACTATGGCTACACCTTC.

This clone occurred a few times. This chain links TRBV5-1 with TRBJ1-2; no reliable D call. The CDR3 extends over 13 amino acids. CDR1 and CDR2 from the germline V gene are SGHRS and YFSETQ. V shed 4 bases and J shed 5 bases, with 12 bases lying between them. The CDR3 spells CASSLDARYGYTF. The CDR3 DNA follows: TGCGCCAGCAGCCTGGATGCCCGGTATGGCTACACCTTC.

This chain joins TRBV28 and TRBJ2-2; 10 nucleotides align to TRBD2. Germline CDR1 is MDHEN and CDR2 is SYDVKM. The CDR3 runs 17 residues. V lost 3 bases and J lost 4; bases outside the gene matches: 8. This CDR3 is CASSLSAAGGRTGELFF. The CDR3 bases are TGTGCCAGCAGTTTGTCAGCAGCGGGAGGGCGCACCGGGGAGCTGTTTTTT.

CDR3 DNA sequence: TGTGCCAGCAGTTCGAGTGGGAACACCCAAGAGACCCAGTACTTC. Translation: CASSSSGNTQETQYF. The chain links TRBV27 to TRBJ2-5; D ambiguous. CDR1 MNHEY and CDR2 SMNVEV come from the germline V gene (reference sequence). The CDR3 totals 15 residues. V lost 4 bases, J lost 1 base, and 13 bases lay in between.

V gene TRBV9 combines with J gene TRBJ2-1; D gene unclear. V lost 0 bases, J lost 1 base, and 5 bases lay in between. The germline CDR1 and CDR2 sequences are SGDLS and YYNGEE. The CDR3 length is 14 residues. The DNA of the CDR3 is TGTGCCAGCAGCGTAGAGGTATCCTACAATGAGCAGTTCTTC. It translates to CASSVEVSYNEQFF.

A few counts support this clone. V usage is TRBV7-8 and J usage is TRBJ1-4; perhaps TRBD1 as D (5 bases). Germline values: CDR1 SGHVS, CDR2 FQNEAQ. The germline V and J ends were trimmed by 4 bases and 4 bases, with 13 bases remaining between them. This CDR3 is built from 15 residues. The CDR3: CASSSLVGLNEKLFF. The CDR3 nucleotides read TGTGCCAGCAGCTCCCTGGTGGGACTTAATGAAAAACTGTTTTTT.

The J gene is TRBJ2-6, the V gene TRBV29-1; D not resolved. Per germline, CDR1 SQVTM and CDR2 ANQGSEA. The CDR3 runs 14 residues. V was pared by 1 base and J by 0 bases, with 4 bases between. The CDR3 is CSVEVLSGANVLTF. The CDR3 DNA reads TGCAGCGTTGAAGTCCTCTCTGGGGCCAACGTCCTGACTTTC.